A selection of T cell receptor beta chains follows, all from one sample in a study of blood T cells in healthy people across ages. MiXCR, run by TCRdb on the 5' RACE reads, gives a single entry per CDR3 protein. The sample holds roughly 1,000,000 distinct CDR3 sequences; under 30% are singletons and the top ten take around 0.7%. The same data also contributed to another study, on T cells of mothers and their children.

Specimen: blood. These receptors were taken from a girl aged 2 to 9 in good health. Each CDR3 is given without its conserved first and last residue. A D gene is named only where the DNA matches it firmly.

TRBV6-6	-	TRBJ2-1	ASSSTGTPEQF
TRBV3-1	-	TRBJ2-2	ASSPWGSINTGELF
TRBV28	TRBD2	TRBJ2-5	ASSLWGLAGLQETQY
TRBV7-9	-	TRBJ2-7	ASSFRQIYEQY
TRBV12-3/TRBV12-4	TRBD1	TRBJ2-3	ASSDPDRGRGDTQY
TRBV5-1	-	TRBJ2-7	ASSLESGPYEQY
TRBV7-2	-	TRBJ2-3	ASSLSHQFTDTQY
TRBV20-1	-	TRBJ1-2	SARLQGNYGYT
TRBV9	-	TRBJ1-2	ASSVEEWWGHSDGYT
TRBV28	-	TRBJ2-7	ASSLTGRPYEQY
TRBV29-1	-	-	SVFVQGATEQY
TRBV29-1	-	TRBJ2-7	SVYLTGTEQY
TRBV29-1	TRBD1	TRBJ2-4	SVEAERGRNIQY
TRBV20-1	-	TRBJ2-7	SARNGGGTGPTYEQY
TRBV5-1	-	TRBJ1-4	ASSKNRVANEKLF
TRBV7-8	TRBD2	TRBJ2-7	ASSFSGRIYEQY